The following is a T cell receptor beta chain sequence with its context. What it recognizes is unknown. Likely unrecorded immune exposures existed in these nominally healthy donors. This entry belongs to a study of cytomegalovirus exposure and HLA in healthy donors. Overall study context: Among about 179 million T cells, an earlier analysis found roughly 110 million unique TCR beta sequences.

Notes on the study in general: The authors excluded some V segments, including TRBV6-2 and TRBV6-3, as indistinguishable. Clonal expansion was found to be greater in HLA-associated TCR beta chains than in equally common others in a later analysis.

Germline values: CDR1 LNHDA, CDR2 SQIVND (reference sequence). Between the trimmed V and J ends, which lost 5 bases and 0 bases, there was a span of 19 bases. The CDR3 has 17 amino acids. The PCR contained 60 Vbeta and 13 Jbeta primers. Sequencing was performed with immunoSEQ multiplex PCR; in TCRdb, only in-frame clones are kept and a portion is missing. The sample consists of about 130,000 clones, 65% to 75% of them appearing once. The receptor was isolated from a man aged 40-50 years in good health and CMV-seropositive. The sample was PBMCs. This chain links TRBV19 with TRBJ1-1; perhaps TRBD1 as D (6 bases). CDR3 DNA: TGTGCCAGTAGTTCCCGGTCGACAGGCATCCTGAACACTGAAGCTTTCTTT. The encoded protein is CASSSRSTGILNTEAFF.